The next 5 T cell receptor beta chains were all read from a single sample in a study of OX40 agonist ivuxolimab in advanced cancers. Assay: immunoSEQ multiplex PCR; the TCRdb copy retains only in-frame clones and omits some. Of about 37,000 clones in the sample, roughly 90% were seen once. The source was CD4+ or CD8+ T cells sorted from blood, collected in a trial of the OX40 agonist ivuxolimab. The source of these receptors is an adult with an advanced solid tumor such as melanoma, head and neck, liver or kidney cancer.

A note on this clone: An end of the junction does not agree with germline; a read error may underlie this. The V and J genes are TRBV7-7 and TRBJ2-7; no firm D call. The CDR3 length is 14 residues. The germline V gene has CDR1 SSHAT and CDR2 FNYEAQ (reference sequence). The CDR3 protein is CASSPRLGSYEQYF. DNA of the CDR3: TGTGCTAGCAGCCCGAGGCTGGGATCCTACGAGCAGTACTTC.

This clone was seen more than once but under ten times. The V call is TRBV2, the J call TRBJ1-2; D may be TRBD1 (6 bases). Germline lookup yields CDR1 SNHLY and CDR2 FYNNEI. Trimming left V 3 bases short and J 7 bases short, with 12 bases between. The CDR3 spans 13 residues. CDR3 sequence: CASSDQGLGGYTF. CDR3 nucleotide sequence: TGTGCCAGCAGTGATCAGGGGTTGGGTGGCTACACCTTC.

The chain has TRBV29-1 and TRBJ2-3; 10 bases agree with TRBD1. Germline assignment: CDR1 SQVTM and CDR2 ANQGSEA. CDR3 length equals 13 residues. The ends lost 5 bases at V and 3 bases at J; junction bases unmatched: 2. CDR3 residues: CSVWDRGTDTQYF. In nucleotides, the CDR3 is TGCAGCGTTTGGGACAGGGGAACAGATACGCAGTATTTT.

The chain links TRBV7-8 to TRBJ1-1, with D unclear. The V end was cut by 5 bases, the J end by 8 bases, with 12 bases between. Germline CDR1 SGHVS, CDR2 FQNEAQ. The length of the CDR3 is 12 residues. The CDR3 loop is CASSPLRSEAFF. The CDR3 DNA reads as TGTGCCAGCAGCCCTCTTCGATCAGAAGCTTTCTTT. Combining the CDR3 with reference TRBV7-8 and TRBJ1-1 gives the whole variable domain GAGVSQSPRYKVAKRGQDVALRCDPISGHVSLFWYQQALGQGPEFLTYFQNEAQLDKSGLPSDRFFAERPEGSVSTLKIQRTQQEDSAVYLCASSPLRSEAFFGQGTRLTVV.

The chain recombines TRBV28 with TRBJ1-1, with no clear D. The V gene lost 7 bases and the J gene lost 2 bases, with 5 bases spanning the gap. The CDR3 has 11 residues. The V gene's germline CDR1 is MDHEN and CDR2 SYDVKM. DNA of the CDR3: TGTGCCAGCACCTATAACACTGAAGCTTTCTTT. It yields the protein CASTYNTEAFF.